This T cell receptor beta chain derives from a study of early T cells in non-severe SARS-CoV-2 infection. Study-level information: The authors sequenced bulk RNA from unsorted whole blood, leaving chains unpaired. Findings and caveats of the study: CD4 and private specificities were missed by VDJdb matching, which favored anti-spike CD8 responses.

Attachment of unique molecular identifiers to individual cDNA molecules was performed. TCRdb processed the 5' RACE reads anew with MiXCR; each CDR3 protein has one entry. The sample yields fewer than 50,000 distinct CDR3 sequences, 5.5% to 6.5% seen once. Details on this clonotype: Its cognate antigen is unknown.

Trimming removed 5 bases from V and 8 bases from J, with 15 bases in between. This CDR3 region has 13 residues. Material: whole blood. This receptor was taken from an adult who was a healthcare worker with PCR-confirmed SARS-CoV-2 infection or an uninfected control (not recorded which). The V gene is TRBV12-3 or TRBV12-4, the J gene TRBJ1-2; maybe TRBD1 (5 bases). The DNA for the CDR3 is TGTGCCAGCAGTCCCCAGGGTCTACGGGGCTACACCTTC. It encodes CASSPQGLRGYTF.